The rows below give T cell receptor beta chains drawn from one sample of a study of cytomegalovirus exposure and HLA in healthy donors. The protocol was immunoSEQ multiplex PCR, while the TCRdb copy is restricted to in-frame clones and leaves out a portion. The sample records roughly 180,000 clones, less than 90% being singletons. Sequencing used PBMCs. These receptor sequences come from a woman between 50 and 59 years old in good health and CMV-seropositive. The conserved cysteine and the conserved F or W are not part of the CDR3 here.

j_gene | len | v_gene | CDR3aa
TRBJ2-5 | 13 | TRBV11-2 | ASSSGLPPGETQY
TRBJ2-7 | 12 | TRBV7-6 | ASSLGTGTYEQY
TRBJ1-1 | 12 | TRBV6-5 | ASSEGVIGTEAF
TRBJ2-3 | 14 | TRBV18 | ASSSGTSGRTDTQY
TRBJ1-4 | 14 | TRBV5-1 | ASSFGTGGAREKLF
TRBJ2-7 | 13 | TRBV7-2 | ASSSTSGLAYEQY
TRBJ1-5 | 14 | TRBV18 | ASSPKERGSLQPQH
TRBJ2-6 | 15 | TRBV7-9 | SSSLAGAGSGANVLT
TRBJ2-1 | 20 | TRBV6-4 | ASSDPTITPETSGGASNEQF
TRBJ2-5 | 16 | TRBV11-1 | ASSSTRPMAGFGETQY
TRBJ2-2 | 13 | TRBV5-1 | ASSPSTQGTGELF
TRBJ1-6 | 12 | TRBV4-2 | ASSQDRVNSPLH
TRBJ1-1 | 11 | TRBV6-5 | ASSSGRRTEAF
TRBJ1-2 | 11 | TRBV10-3 | AISERDRAGYT
TRBJ1-4 | 12 | TRBV5-4 | ASSYRQSNEKLF
TRBJ2-6 | 14 | TRBV29-1 | SVDAGGGSGANVLT
TRBJ2-1 | 12 | TRBV2 | ASSTSFAGEEQF